These 4 T cell receptor beta chains were all obtained from the same sample, sequenced in a study of shared clonotypes between healthy human individuals. The protocol was immunoSEQ multiplex PCR, while the TCRdb copy is restricted to in-frame clones and leaves out a portion. The data show some 2,000,000 clones, 85% to 95% seen once. Sequencing was done on a sample of naive CD4+ T cells sorted from blood. Subset reported: CD45RA+ positively selected. The source is a man younger than 35 in good health.

The chain uses TRBV5-4 and TRBJ2-6; the D gene is possibly TRBD2 (5 bases). This CDR3 spans 13 amino acids. Per the germline V gene, CDR1 is SGHNT and CDR2 is YYREEE (reference sequence). The V end lost 8 bases, the J end lost 0 bases, and 6 bases lay between the germline ends. This chain's CDR3 is CARRVSGANVLTF. The CDR3 nucleotides read TGTGCCAGGAGGGTCTCTGGGGCCAACGTCCTGACTTTC.

V gene TRBV30 combines with J gene TRBJ2-1; D is uncertain. The CDR3 length is 13 residues. Between the trimmed V and J ends, which lost 2 bases and 8 bases, there was a span of 13 bases. Germline V lookup: CDR1 GTSNPN, CDR2 SVGIG (reference sequence). The CDR3 nucleotides are TGTGCCTGGAGTTCCGGACCATTCGATGAGCAGTTCTTC. Its protein is CAWSSGPFDEQFF.

V and J are TRBV6-6 and TRBJ1-5, with unresolved D. V shed 2 bases and J shed 5 bases, with 4 bases lying between them. This CDR3 is 12 amino acids long. The germline V gene encodes CDR1 MNHNY and CDR2 SVGAGI (reference sequence). In nucleotides, the CDR3 is TGTGCCAGCAGTTACCCGGATCAGCCCCAGCATTTT. Its protein is CASSYPDQPQHF.

Turning to this clone: Distinct nucleotide sequences in the sample also encode this CDR3. J is TRBJ2-1 and V is TRBV5-1, with 14 bases aligning to TRBD2. The CDR3 runs 16 residues. Germline V gives CDR1 SGHRS, CDR2 YFSETQ. The V and J ends lost 0 bases and 6 bases, in that order; junction bases with no gene match: 2. Here the CDR3 DNA reads TGCGCCAGCAGCTTGGCGGGGACTAGCGGGAGCAATGAGCAGTTCTTC. Translated, it gives CASSLAGTSGSNEQFF.